This T cell receptor (beta chain) is drawn from a study of spatial heterogeneity in lung cancer (dated by TCRdb to between 2018 and 2020). A note on the overall study: More beta-chain than alpha-chain transcripts were consistently detected, likely reflecting higher beta-chain transcript abundance. The study quantitatively compared TCR alpha and beta repertoires across multiple tumor regions, matched nontumor lung and blood in non-small cell lung cancer. The study linked features of the TCR repertoire to counts of nonsynonymous mutations, which were determined by whole-exome sequencing of tumor tissue. Both alpha and beta chains were TCR-sequenced in about 240 tumor regions, under 80 matched nontumor lung samples and roughly 54 PBMC samples obtained at surgery. In the raw uncorrected reads, each unique combination of TCR and UMI appeared on average more than ten times.

Spanning cysteine to phenylalanine, the CDR3 consists of 14 amino acids. CDR3 DNA only is kept here, 42 bases in frame from base 1. V is shortened by 3 bases, J by 5 bases, and the region joining them spans 14 bases. CDR1 and CDR2 were assigned from the germline V gene as KGHSH and LQKENI. The library was obtained by 5' RACE. Reads for this sample came from a NextSeq 500. In the TCR library protocol, a unique molecular identifier was attached to each TCR cDNA molecule so that PCR and sequencing errors could be corrected. Under the source paper's analysis protocol: TCR identification, UMI-based error correction and CDR3 extraction were performed with Decombinator tools. Expanded TCRs were defined as those above a frequency of 2 per 1,000, corresponding to the top 1% of the tumor frequency distribution. Each repertoire was subsampled 100 times to 5,000 TCRs, after which Renyi diversity was computed with the R vegan package. CDR3 similarity networks were built from amino acid triplet string-kernel similarity, with CDR3s being connected when pairwise similarity was above 0.82. TCRdb applied fastp at Q25 and MiXCR to the public reads, then kept only in-frame beta chains. Each CDR3 protein appears once, grouped with its most common genes and DNA. The V and J calls and clone size come from TCRdb's table, not from the authors' own analysis. Here the sample has about 5,400 distinct CDR3 sequences; 30% to 40% occur a single time. Clones ranked in the top ten supply approximately 3.3% of the sample.

Results and caveats for the whole study, not just this receptor: Confirming at a functional level the hypothesis that regional TCRs recognize regional mutations was considered to require additional single-cell paired TCR alpha and beta sequencing. Ubiquitous expanded tumor TCRs were detected in blood more often at tumor resection than at routine follow-up.

Interpreted using the paper, the time point label stands for: sample taken at primary tumor resection. For TCR sequencing, whole RNA was extracted from tumor and nontumor lung tissue, or from cryopreserved PBMC samples, and no cell sorting was done. Donors were 70 or so patients with early-stage, untreated non-small cell lung cancer from the lung TRACERx cohort. Only patients with enough RNA available from two or more tumor regions were chosen for TCR sequencing. About this clonotype: This receptor's antigen is unknown. No base qualities exist here, and no much larger clone lies one base off it. This beta chain is a stray sequence in a library constructed for alpha chains; its clone size is not meaningful.

The V gene is TRBV18 and the J gene is TRBJ2-7; TRBD1 is possibly the D segment (6 matching bases). The starting material was PBMCs, obtained at surgery. The receptor's source is a female donor with early-stage non-small cell lung cancer. The CDR3 has the sequence CASSPRQVFHEQYF. The DNA sequence reads TGTGCCAGCTCACCCAGACAGGTGTTCCACGAGCAGTACTTC.